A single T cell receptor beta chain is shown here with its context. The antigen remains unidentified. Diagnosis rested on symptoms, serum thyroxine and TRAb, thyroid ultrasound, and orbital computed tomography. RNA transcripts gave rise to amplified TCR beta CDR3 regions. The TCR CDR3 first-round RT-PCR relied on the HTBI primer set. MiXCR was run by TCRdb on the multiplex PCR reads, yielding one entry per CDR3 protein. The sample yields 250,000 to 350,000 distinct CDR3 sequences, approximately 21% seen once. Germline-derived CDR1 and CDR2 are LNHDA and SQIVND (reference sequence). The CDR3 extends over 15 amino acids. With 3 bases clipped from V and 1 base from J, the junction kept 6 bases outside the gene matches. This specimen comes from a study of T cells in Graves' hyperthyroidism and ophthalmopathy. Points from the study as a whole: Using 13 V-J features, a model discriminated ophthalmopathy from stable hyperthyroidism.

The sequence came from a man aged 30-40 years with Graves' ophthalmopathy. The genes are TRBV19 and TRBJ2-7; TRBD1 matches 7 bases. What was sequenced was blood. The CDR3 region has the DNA TGTGCCAGTAGTATCGGACAGGATCTGTCCTACGAGCAGTACTTC. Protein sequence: CASSIGQDLSYEQYF. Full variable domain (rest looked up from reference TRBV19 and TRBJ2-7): DGGITQSPKYLFRKEGQNVTLSCEQNLNHDAMYWYRQDPGQGLRLIYYSQIVNDFQKGDIAEGYSVSREKKESFPLTVTSAQKNPTAFYLCASSIGQDLSYEQYFGPGTRLTVT.